The 23 T cell receptor beta chains below all came from one sample that was sequenced in a study of blood T cell repertoires in COVID-19. Using immunoSEQ multiplex PCR, the repertoire was profiled, and TCRdb retains in-frame clones only, with some absent. The repertoire holds 200,000 to 250,000 clones, with 80% to 90% as singletons. The material sequenced was peripheral blood. The receptors here all came from a man aged 50-59 years with active or convalescent COVID-19.

V usage is TRBV4-3 and J usage is TRBJ1-5, with TRBD1 as a possible D gene (5 bases). The CDR3 runs to 15 residues. The germline gives CDR1 LGHNA, CDR2 YSLEER. Trimming shortened V by 0 bases and J by 1 base, and 7 bases separated the two germline ends. Written as DNA, the CDR3 is TGCGCCAGCAGCCAAGATTGGACAAGCAATCAGCCCCAGCATTTT. Protein product: CASSQDWTSNQPQHF.

This clone was seen ten or more times. The chain couples TRBV19 to TRBJ2-2; weak D call: TRBD2 (5 bases). Germline V CDR1 and CDR2: LNHDA, SQIVND (reference sequence). This CDR3 contains 15 residues. The V end lost 6 bases, the J end lost 1 base, and 12 bases lay between the germline ends. In DNA form, the CDR3 reads TGTGCCAGTAGCGAACTGAGCGGGAACACCGGGGAGCTGTTTTTT. As protein: CASSELSGNTGELFF.

The gene calls are TRBV7-3 and TRBJ2-3; D is perhaps TRBD1 (6 bases). This CDR3 spans 15 amino acids. The V end was cut by 5 bases, the J end by 2 bases, with 14 bases between. CDR1 and CDR2 (germline): SGHTA, FQGTGA. The CDR3 bases are TGTGCCAGCAGCCTAGGGGGTGGGGCCACAGATACGCAGTATTTT. Translating it yields CASSLGGGATDTQYF.

In this sample, this clone turned up once. J is TRBJ2-1 and V is TRBV7-9; TRBD2 aligns across 10 bases. Per germline, CDR1 SEHNR and CDR2 FQNEAQ (reference sequence). The V gene end was trimmed by 1 base and the J gene end by 4 bases; junction bases not matched to a gene: 1. This CDR3 is built from 15 residues. The CDR3 here is CASSLGLAGYNEQFF. CDR3 bases: TGTGCCAGCAGCTTAGGACTAGCGGGTTACAATGAGCAGTTCTTC.

The CDR3 DNA reads TGTGCCAGCAGCTTCGGGGATTATTCACCCCTCCACTTT. Protein: CASSFGDYSPLHF. V gene TRBV5-6 combines with J gene TRBJ1-6, with unresolved D. Germline V lookup: CDR1 SGHDT, CDR2 YYEEEE. Trimming took 2 bases from V and 8 from J, leaving 8 bases between them. This CDR3 comprises 13 residues. The variable domain in full, completed from reference TRBV5-6 and TRBJ1-6, reads DAGVTQSPTHLIKTRGQQVTLRCSPKSGHDTVSWYQQALGQGPQFIFQYYEEEERQRGNFPDRFSGHQFPNYSSELNVNALLLGDSALYLCASSFGDYSPLHFGNGTRLTVT.

The chain uses TRBV10-3 and TRBJ1-2, with a possible D match to TRBD1 (6 bases). The germline gives CDR1 ENHRY, CDR2 SYGVKD. The CDR3 consists of 14 residues. Between the trimmed V and J ends, which lost 10 bases and 0 bases, there was a span of 15 bases. The CDR3 is CATGTSASNYGYTF. As DNA, the CDR3 is TGTGCCACCGGGACATCCGCATCTAACTATGGCTACACCTTC.

The genes are TRBV15 and TRBJ2-3, with D possibly being TRBD2 (7 bases). Germline values: CDR1 LNHNV, CDR2 YYDKDF (reference sequence). This CDR3 is built from 16 residues. The V gene lost 3 bases and the J gene lost 4 bases, with 17 bases spanning the gap. The CDR3 reads CATSRGAAGESDTQYF. In nucleotides, the CDR3 is TGTGCCACCAGCAGGGGGGCGGCGGGAGAGTCAGATACGCAGTATTTT.

The genes are TRBV7-2 and TRBJ2-5; a weak D match, TRBD2 (6 bases). V was trimmed by 3 bases and J by 2 bases, leaving 10 bases between them. This CDR3 is built from 14 residues. The germline V gene encodes CDR1 SGHTA and CDR2 FQGNSA. CDR3 region: CASSLRREQETQYF. For the CDR3, the DNA is TGTGCCAGCAGCTTGAGGCGGGAACAAGAGACCCAGTACTTC.

V usage is TRBV5-8 and J usage is TRBJ2-7; 13 bases map to TRBD2. CDR3 size: 14 residues. The germline V gene encodes CDR1 SGHTS and CDR2 YDEGEE. Unmatched junction bases numbered 0, after V lost 3 bases and J lost 3 bases. CDR3 sequence: CASSWTSGGYEQYF. CDR3 nucleotide sequence: TGTGCCAGCAGCTGGACTAGCGGGGGCTACGAGCAGTACTTC.

This clone was detected a few times. The V call is TRBV4-3, the J call TRBJ2-3; 14 bases fit TRBD2. Germline V lookup: CDR1 LGHNA, CDR2 YSLEER. With 4 bases clipped from V and 1 base from J, the junction kept 7 bases outside the gene matches. The CDR3 covers 18 residues. The DNA for the CDR3 is TGCGCCAGCAGCCGGTTGTGGACTAGCGGGGGGCGCACAGATACGCAGTATTTT. Its translation: CASSRLWTSGGRTDTQYF.

The gene calls are TRBV19 and TRBJ1-2; D is perhaps TRBD1 (5 bases). Germline V lookup: CDR1 LNHDA, CDR2 SQIVND (reference sequence). The CDR3 runs 15 residues. Trimming removed 4 bases from V and 5 bases from J, with 17 bases in between. CDR3 in DNA: TGTGCCAGTAGTAAATACGGGGGACTCGGATATGGCTACACCTTC. It specifies CASSKYGGLGYGYTF.

V usage is TRBV16 and J usage is TRBJ2-3; 7 bases match TRBD2. CDR3 length: 16 residues. V shed 4 bases and J 2 bases; nucleotides not matched to a gene: 9. Looked up from germline, CDR1 is KGHSY and CDR2 is FQNENV. The CDR3 DNA reads TGTGCCAGCAGCCCCCATGGGGGACTATTCACAGATACGCAGTATTTT. It yields the protein CASSPHGGLFTDTQYF. The full variable domain, in which reference TRBV16 and TRBJ2-3 provide the parts outside the CDR3, is GEEVAQTPKHLVRGEGQKAKLYCAPIKGHSYVFWYQQVLKNEFKFLISFQNENVFDETGMPKERFSAKCLPNSPCSLEIQATKLEDSAVYFCASSPHGGLFTDTQYFGPGTRLTVL.

There are a few counts of this clone. The chain couples TRBV6-5 to TRBJ1-5, with 8 bases aligning to TRBD1. Germline V gene lookup returns CDR1 MNHEY and CDR2 SVGAGI. Germline trimming cut 4 bases from V and 7 bases from J; bases unmatched to any gene: 9. CDR3 length: 15 residues. The CDR3 DNA is TGTGCCAGCAGTTTGGACAGGGTGAAAAGGCAGCCCCAGCATTTT. Its translation is CASSLDRVKRQPQHF.

This clone appeared many times. V and J are TRBV6-2 or TRBV6-3 and TRBJ1-1, with D perhaps matching TRBD1 (5 bases). Looked up from germline, CDR1 is MNHEY and CDR2 is SVGEGT. Trimming removed 6 bases at V and 5 bases at J, with 19 bases between. The CDR3 length is 15 residues. The CDR3 spells CASSYPRAVNTEAFF. The CDR3 DNA follows: TGTGCCAGCAGCTATCCCAGGGCGGTTAATACTGAAGCTTTCTTT.

The chain employs TRBV29-1 and TRBJ2-1, with 9 bases lining up with TRBD2. Germline V gene sequence: CDR1 SQVTM, CDR2 ANQGSEA. Trimming cost V 4 bases and J 0 bases; bases outside gene matches: 4. CDR3 length: 15 residues. The CDR3 DNA sequence: TGCAGCGTTGTGGCGGGAGGGAGCTCCTACAATGAGCAGTTCTTC. This sequence encodes CSVVAGGSSYNEQFF.

CDR3 region: CASSQHGLQETQYF. The CDR3 nucleotides are TGCGCCAGCAGCCAACACGGGTTGCAAGAGACCCAGTACTTC. The V gene is TRBV4-1, the J gene TRBJ2-5; the D is unclear. The CDR3 length is 14 residues. Germline V gives CDR1 MGHRA, CDR2 YSYEKL. V was shortened by 2 bases and J by 2 bases, with 9 bases between the two germline ends.

The rearrangement links TRBV7-3 to TRBJ2-3, with 12 bases lining up with TRBD2. The CDR3 sequence is 14 residues long. J lost 7 bases, V lost 4 bases, and 3 bases had no gene match. In germline, CDR1 is SGHTA, CDR2 FQGTGA. The CDR3 nucleotides are TGTGCCAGCAGCTCAGGACTAGCGGGAAATACGCAGTATTTT. The encoded protein is CASSSGLAGNTQYF. Together with reference TRBV7-3 and TRBJ2-3, the CDR3 gives the full variable domain: GAGVSQTPSNKVTEKGKYVELRCDPISGHTALYWYRQSLGQGPEFLIYFQGTGAADDSGLPNDRFFAVRPEGSVSTLKIQRTERGDSAVYLCASSSGLAGNTQYFGPGTRLTVL.

A word on this clone: The same CDR3 also results from other DNA sequences found in this sample. The chain uses TRBV18 and TRBJ1-4; 7 bases match TRBD1. The junction had 4 bases not matched to a gene; V was cut back by 3 bases and J by 6 bases. The germline gives CDR1 KGHSH, CDR2 LQKENI. CDR3 length equals 14 residues. CDR3 sequence reads: CASSPGTGDEKLFF. The CDR3 bases are TGTGCCAGCTCACCGGGAACAGGGGATGAAAAACTGTTTTTT. The complete variable domain, with remaining parts taken from reference TRBV18 and TRBJ1-4, reads NAGVMQNPRHLVRRRGQEARLRCSPMKGHSHVYWYRQLPEEGLKFMVYLQKENIIDESGMPKERFSAEFPKEGPSILRIQQVVRGDSAAYFCASSPGTGDEKLFFGSGTQLSVL.

V and J are TRBV4-3 and TRBJ1-6; no clear D gene. CDR1 is LGHNA and CDR2 is YSLEER in the germline V gene. Trimming shortened V by 0 bases and J by 10 bases, and 13 bases separated the two germline ends. CDR3 length: 15 amino acids. The CDR3 protein is CASSQDGSAESPLHF. In nucleotides, the CDR3 is TGCGCCAGCAGCCAAGATGGCAGCGCGGAATCACCCCTCCACTTT.

In this sample, this clone turned up a few times. The V call is TRBV27, the J call TRBJ2-7, with 12 bases aligning to TRBD2. CDR3 size: 16 residues. The germline gives CDR1 MNHEY, CDR2 SMNVEV (reference sequence). Trimming removed 5 bases from V and 7 bases from J; junction bases left unmatched: 12. The CDR3 bases are TGTGCCAGCAGTCCCCTAGCGGGAGGGGCCGGGAGGGAGCAGTACTTC. This codes for CASSPLAGGAGREQYF.

The chain joins TRBV7-2 to TRBJ2-7; TRBD1 agrees at 7 bases. Germline V gene sequence: CDR1 SGHTA, CDR2 FQGNSA. The V and J ends lost 4 bases and 2 bases, in that order; junction bases with no gene match: 5. This CDR3 contains 14 residues. The CDR3, as DNA: TGTGCCAGCAGCTATCGACAGGGTCCCTACGAGCAGTACGTC. This translates into CASSYRQGPYEQYV.

In this sample, this clone is medium-sized (0.01 to 0.1%). The V call is TRBV20-1, the J call TRBJ2-2, with D tentatively TRBD2 (5 bases). The CDR3 sequence is 13 residues long. V was trimmed by 3 bases and J by 4 bases, leaving 9 bases between them. Germline CDR1 DFQATT, CDR2 SNEGSKA (reference sequence). The CDR3 sequence is CSASDGITGELFF. CDR3 coding DNA: TGCAGTGCTAGTGACGGGATCACCGGGGAGCTGTTTTTT.

V gene TRBV18 combines with J gene TRBJ2-3, with 7 positions matching TRBD1. Germline assignment: CDR1 KGHSH and CDR2 LQKENI. The junction had 15 bases not matched to a gene; V was cut back by 5 bases and J by 7 bases. This CDR3 comprises 16 residues. This CDR3 is CASSDPRDSVLNTQYF. CDR3 bases: TGTGCCAGCTCAGACCCCAGGGACAGCGTTTTAAATACGCAGTATTTT.